This TCR beta chain appears in the sequencing data of a study of T cell responses to AZD1222 COVID-19 vaccine. Overall study: Samples with a second dose at about 4 or about 12 weeks were pooled together.

Assay: immunoSEQ multiplex PCR; the TCRdb copy retains only in-frame clones and omits some. Among 90,000 to 100,000 clones listed, about 89% were seen once. Germline assignment: CDR1 WNHNN and CDR2 SYGVQD (reference sequence). V shed 0 bases, J shed 1 base, and the junction held 24 bases outside the gene matches. The CDR3 totals 23 residues. As regards this clone: Its antigen is not known.

Study-level results: At study baseline, merely six AZD1222 recipients were seropositive.

This chain links TRBV10-1 with TRBJ2-5, with TRBD2 matching 9 bases. The sample consisted of peripheral blood, taken on day 0 of AZD1222 vaccination. The receptor was isolated from an adult in good health. Here the CDR3 DNA reads TGCGCCAGCAGTGAGTCCGGGGATCCCGCGACTAGCGGCCTGCCCGGCGGCCAAGAGACCCAGTACTTC. This encodes CASSESGDPATSGLPGGQETQYF.